The 7 T cell receptor beta chains in this list originate from one sample, sequenced in a study of blood T cell repertoires in COVID-19. Profiling relied on immunoSEQ multiplex PCR, and the TCRdb table lists in-frame clones only, not all of them. The sample consists of 100,000 to 150,000 clones, approximately 85% of them appearing once. Material for sequencing was peripheral blood. These receptor sequences come from a woman older than 75 with COVID-19, enrolled during active disease.

The rearrangement links TRBV28 to TRBJ2-7, with 8 bases that match TRBD1. CDR3 length: 16 residues. Germline values: CDR1 MDHEN, CDR2 SYDVKM. V gave up 4 bases and J gave up 0 bases; unmatched junction bases: 8. The CDR3 DNA reads as TGTGCCAGCAGTTCATCCGGGACAGGCGTCTCCTACGAGCAGTACTTC. Translation: CASSSSGTGVSYEQYF.

The chain links TRBV5-8 to TRBJ2-7; 11 bases are shared with TRBD2. Per germline, CDR1 SGHTS and CDR2 YDEGEE. J gave up 5 bases and V 0 bases, and 10 bases lay outside the gene matches. The CDR3 covers 17 residues. The CDR3 bases are TGTGCCAGCAGCTTGGAACGATGGGCACTAGCGGGAGACGAGCAGTACTTC. Protein: CASSLERWALAGDEQYF.

This clone showed up just once. This chain joins TRBV9 and TRBJ1-1, with a possible D match to TRBD1 (5 bases). The germline CDR1 and CDR2 sequences are SGDLS and YYNGEE. CDR3 size: 19 residues. V was trimmed by 0 bases and J by 0 bases, leaving 21 bases between them. CDR3 coding DNA: TGTGCCAGCAGCGTAGGTCTAGGATGGGGAGGGGAATTGAACACTGAAGCTTTCTTT. Its protein product is CASSVGLGWGGELNTEAFF.

The chain is built from TRBV2 and TRBJ2-2; D might be TRBD1 (6 bases). This CDR3 region has 15 residues. Germline V CDR1 and CDR2: SNHLY, FYNNEI. V dropped 5 bases and J dropped 2 bases, with 12 bases sitting between them. The CDR3 bases are TGTGCCAGCAGTTCCGGGACAAGAAACACCGGGGAGCTGTTTTTT. Translated: CASSSGTRNTGELFF.

The genes are TRBV5-1 and TRBJ1-2; D gene ambiguous. Trimming cost V 0 bases and J 6 bases, with 12 bases left between them. CDR1 SGHRS and CDR2 YFSETQ come from the germline V gene. CDR3 length: 14 amino acids. The CDR3 nucleotides are TGCGCCAGCAGCTTGGGTCGCTCAGAGGATGGCTACACCTTC. Translated, it gives CASSLGRSEDGYTF.

The chain carries TRBV20-1 and TRBJ2-7; no clear D gene. The V and J ends lost 6 bases and 4 bases respectively, with 13 bases between them. Germline values: CDR1 DFQATT, CDR2 SNEGSKA (reference sequence). The CDR3 consists of 12 residues. The CDR3 loop is CSASIPPYEQYF. The CDR3 DNA is TGCAGTGCAAGTATCCCCCCGTACGAGCAGTACTTC.

This rearrangement joins TRBV7-2 to TRBJ1-4; TRBD1 is a possible D gene (5 bases). Per the germline V gene, CDR1 is SGHTA and CDR2 is FQGNSA. V lost 5 bases to trimming and J lost 0 bases, with 16 bases between them. This CDR3 has 17 amino acids. The CDR3 loop is CASSPRPGLATNEKLFF. The CDR3 region has the DNA TGTGCCAGCAGCCCTAGACCAGGGCTTGCAACTAATGAAAAACTGTTTTTT.